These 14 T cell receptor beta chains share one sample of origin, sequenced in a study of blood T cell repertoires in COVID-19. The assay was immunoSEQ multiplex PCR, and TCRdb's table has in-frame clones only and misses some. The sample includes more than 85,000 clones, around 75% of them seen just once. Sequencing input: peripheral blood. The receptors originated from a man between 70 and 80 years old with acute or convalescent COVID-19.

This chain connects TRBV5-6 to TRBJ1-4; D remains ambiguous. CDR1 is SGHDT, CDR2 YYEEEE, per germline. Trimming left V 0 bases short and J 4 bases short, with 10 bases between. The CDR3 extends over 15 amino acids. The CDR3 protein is CASSLAGGGNEKLFF. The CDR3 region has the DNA TGTGCCAGCAGCTTGGCCGGCGGCGGTAATGAAAAACTGTTTTTT.

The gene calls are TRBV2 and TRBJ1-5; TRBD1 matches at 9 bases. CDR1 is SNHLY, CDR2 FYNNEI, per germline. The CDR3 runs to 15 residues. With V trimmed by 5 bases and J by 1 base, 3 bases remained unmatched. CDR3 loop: CASSRDRDSNQPQHF. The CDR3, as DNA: TGTGCCAGCAGTAGGGACAGGGACAGCAATCAGCCCCAGCATTTT.

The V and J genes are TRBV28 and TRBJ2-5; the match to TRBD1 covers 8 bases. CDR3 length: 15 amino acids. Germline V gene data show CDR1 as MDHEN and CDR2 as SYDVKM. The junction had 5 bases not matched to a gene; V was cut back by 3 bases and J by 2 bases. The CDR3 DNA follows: TGTGCCAGCAGTTTGGGGCGACAGGGGCAAGAGACCCAGTACTTC. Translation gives CASSLGRQGQETQYF.

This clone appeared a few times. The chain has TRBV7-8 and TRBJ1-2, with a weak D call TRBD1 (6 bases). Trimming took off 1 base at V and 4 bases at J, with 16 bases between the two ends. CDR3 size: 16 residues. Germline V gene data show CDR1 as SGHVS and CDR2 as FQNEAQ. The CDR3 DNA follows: TGTGCCAGCAGCTTAGGAGGACAACTGGGGGCCTATGGCTACACCTTC. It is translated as CASSLGGQLGAYGYTF.

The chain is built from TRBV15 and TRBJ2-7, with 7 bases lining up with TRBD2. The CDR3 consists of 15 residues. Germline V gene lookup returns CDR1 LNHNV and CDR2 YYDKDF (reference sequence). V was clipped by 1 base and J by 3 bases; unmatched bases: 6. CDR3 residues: CATSRVQREVYEQYF. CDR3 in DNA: TGTGCCACCAGCAGAGTACAGCGGGAAGTCTACGAGCAGTACTTC.

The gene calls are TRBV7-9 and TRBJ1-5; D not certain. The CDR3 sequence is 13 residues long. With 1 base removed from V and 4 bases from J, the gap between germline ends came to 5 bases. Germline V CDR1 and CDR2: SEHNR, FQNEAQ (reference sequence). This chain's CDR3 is CASSLGRNQPQHF. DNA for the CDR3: TGTGCCAGCAGCTTAGGTAGAAATCAGCCCCAGCATTTT.

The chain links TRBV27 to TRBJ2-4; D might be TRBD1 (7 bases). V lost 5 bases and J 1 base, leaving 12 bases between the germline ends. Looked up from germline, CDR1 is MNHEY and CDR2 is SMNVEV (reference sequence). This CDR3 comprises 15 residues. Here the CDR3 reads CASSLTGRAKNIQYF. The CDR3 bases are TGTGCCAGCAGTCTGACAGGGAGGGCCAAAAACATTCAGTACTTC.

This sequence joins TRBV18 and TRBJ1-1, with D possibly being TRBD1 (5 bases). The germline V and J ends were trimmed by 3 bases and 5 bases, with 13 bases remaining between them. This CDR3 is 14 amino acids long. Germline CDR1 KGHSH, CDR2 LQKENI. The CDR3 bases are TGTGCCAGCTCACCCCTTAGACAGAATACTGAAGCTTTCTTT. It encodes CASSPLRQNTEAFF.

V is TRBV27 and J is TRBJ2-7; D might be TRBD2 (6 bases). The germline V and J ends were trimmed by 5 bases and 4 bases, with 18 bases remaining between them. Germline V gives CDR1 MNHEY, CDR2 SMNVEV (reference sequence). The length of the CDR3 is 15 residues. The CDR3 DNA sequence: TGTGCCAGCAGTCCACTTCGTAGCGGATCTTACGAGCAGTACTTC. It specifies CASSPLRSGSYEQYF.

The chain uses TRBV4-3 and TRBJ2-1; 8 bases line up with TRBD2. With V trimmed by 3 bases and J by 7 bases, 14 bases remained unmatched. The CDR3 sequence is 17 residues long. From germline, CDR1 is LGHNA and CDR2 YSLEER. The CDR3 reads CASSQGWREAPGNEQFF. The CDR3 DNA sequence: TGCGCCAGCAGCCAGGGGTGGCGGGAGGCCCCCGGGAATGAGCAGTTCTTC.

For the CDR3, the DNA is TGTGCCAGCAGCTTGGATTGGGGGCTGCGAACTGAAGCTTTCTTT. Translating gives CASSLDWGLRTEAFF. The chain uses TRBV5-4 and TRBJ1-1; weak D call: TRBD1 (6 bases). The CDR3 extends over 15 amino acids. The germline V and J ends were trimmed by 0 bases and 5 bases, with 14 bases remaining between them. The germline V gene encodes CDR1 SGHNT and CDR2 YYREEE (reference sequence). The full variable domain, in which reference TRBV5-4 and TRBJ1-1 provide the parts outside the CDR3, is ETGVTQSPTHLIKTRGQQVTLRCSSQSGHNTVSWYQQALGQGPQFIFQYYREEENGRGNFPPRFSGLQFPNYSSELNVNALELDDSALYLCASSLDWGLRTEAFFGQGTRLTVV.

The CDR3 spells CSVGGRPNEQFF. CDR3 DNA sequence: TGCAGCGTTGGAGGCCGACCGAATGAGCAGTTCTTC. V usage is TRBV29-1 and J usage is TRBJ2-1; D unclear. The V gene's germline CDR1 is SQVTM and CDR2 ANQGSEA. Trimming took 4 bases from V and 7 from J, leaving 11 bases between them. The CDR3 loop spans 12 amino acids.

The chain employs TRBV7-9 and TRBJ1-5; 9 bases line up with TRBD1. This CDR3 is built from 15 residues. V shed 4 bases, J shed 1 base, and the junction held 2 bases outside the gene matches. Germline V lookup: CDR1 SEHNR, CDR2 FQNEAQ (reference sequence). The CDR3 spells CASSWTGDSNQPQHF. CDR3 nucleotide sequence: TGTGCCAGCAGCTGGACAGGGGACAGCAATCAGCCCCAGCATTTT.

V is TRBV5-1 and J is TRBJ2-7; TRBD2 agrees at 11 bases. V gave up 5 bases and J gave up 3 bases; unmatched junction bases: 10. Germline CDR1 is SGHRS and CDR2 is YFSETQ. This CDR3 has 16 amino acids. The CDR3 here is CASSSSGTSGHYEQYF. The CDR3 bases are TGCGCCAGCAGTTCTAGCGGGACTAGCGGCCACTACGAGCAGTACTTC.